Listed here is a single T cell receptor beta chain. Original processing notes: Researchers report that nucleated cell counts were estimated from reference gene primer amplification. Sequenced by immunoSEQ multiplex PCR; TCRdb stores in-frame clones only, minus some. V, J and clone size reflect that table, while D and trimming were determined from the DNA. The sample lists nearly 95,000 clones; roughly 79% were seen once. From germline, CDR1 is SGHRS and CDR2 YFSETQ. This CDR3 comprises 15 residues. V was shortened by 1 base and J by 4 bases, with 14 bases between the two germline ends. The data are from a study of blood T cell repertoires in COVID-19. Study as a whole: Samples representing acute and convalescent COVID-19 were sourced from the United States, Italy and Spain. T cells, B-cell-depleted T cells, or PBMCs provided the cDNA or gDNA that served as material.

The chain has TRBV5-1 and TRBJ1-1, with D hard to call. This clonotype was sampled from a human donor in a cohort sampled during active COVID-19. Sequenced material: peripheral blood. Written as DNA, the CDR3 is TGCGCCAGCAGCTTGACTGCATACCTAGGCACTGAAGCTTTCTTT. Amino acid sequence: CASSLTAYLGTEAFF.